The 13 T cell receptor beta chains listed next were all sequenced from one sample in a study of T-cell reconstitution after alpha-beta-depleted transplantation in children. Preparing the TCRbeta library involved the use of unique molecular identifiers. TCRdb re-called the PCR reads with MiXCR, one entry per CDR3 protein. This sample has around 400,000 distinct CDR3 sequences; approximately 11% occur once, and the top ten carry 5% to 6.5%. Sequenced here: PBMCs from the stem cell graft donor, sampled from the stem cell graft. The receptor set was obtained from a human donor who donated a stem cell graft to a child with acute myeloid leukemia.

This clonotype was found many times. The chain recombines TRBV12-3 or TRBV12-4 with TRBJ2-1; 10 bases map to TRBD1. The junction had 5 bases not matched to a gene; V was cut back by 5 bases and J by 1 base. The CDR3 spans 16 residues. CDR3 DNA: TGTGCCAGCAGTAAGCGACAGGGGGCGTCCTACAATGAGCAGTTCTTC. It codes for CASSKRQGASYNEQFF.

The chain joins TRBV20-1 to TRBJ2-3; 7 bases agree with TRBD2. This CDR3 contains 16 residues. Germline V CDR1 and CDR2: DFQATT, SNEGSKA (reference sequence). CDR3 sequence (DNA): TGCTGCGCTAGCCAGCGGGGCTCGGGGGGCACAGATACGCAGTATTTT. Translation gives CCASQRGSGGTDTQYF.

J is TRBJ2-5 and V is TRBV12-5; D is perhaps TRBD1 (7 bases). Trimming removed 7 bases from V and 3 bases from J, with 12 bases in between. There are 13 residues in the CDR3. Germline values: CDR1 LGHNT, CDR2 FRNRAP. CDR3 protein: CASDFRGEETQYF. CDR3 coding DNA: TGTGCTAGTGACTTCAGGGGGGAAGAGACCCAGTACTTC.

This clonotype was found many times. The chain couples TRBV27 to TRBJ1-2; D might be TRBD1 (6 bases). Germline lookup yields CDR1 MNHEY and CDR2 SMNVEV (reference sequence). V gave up 5 bases and J gave up 2 bases, with 12 bases separating them. CDR3 size: 14 residues. CDR3 residues: CASSPQGPNYGYTF. DNA of the CDR3: TGTGCCAGCAGTCCACAGGGCCCCAACTATGGCTACACCTTC.

J is TRBJ1-1 and V is TRBV6-5, with D unclear. This CDR3 region has 15 residues. Trimming removed 4 bases at V and 0 bases at J, with 12 bases between. Germline V gene data show CDR1 as MNHEY and CDR2 as SVGAGI. CDR3 DNA: TGTGCCAGCAGTTCCGGAGGCACCCTGAACACTGAAGCTTTCTTT. It encodes CASSSGGTLNTEAFF.

This clonotype occurred a few times. The chain recombines TRBV5-1 with TRBJ2-1; 8 positions agree with TRBD2. V shed 0 bases and J 3 bases; nucleotides not matched to a gene: 8. CDR3 length: 17 amino acids. Germline assignment: CDR1 SGHRS and CDR2 YFSETQ. The CDR3 is CASSLASGSLFYNEQFF. The DNA for the CDR3 is TGCGCCAGCAGCTTGGCGAGCGGGAGCCTCTTCTACAATGAGCAGTTCTTC.

This clonotype was counted a few times. The chain carries TRBV3-1 and TRBJ2-1, with D possibly TRBD1 on 5 matching bases. The CDR3 length is 12 residues. Germline V CDR1 and CDR2: LGHDT, YNNKEL (reference sequence). The V end was cut by 1 base, the J end by 10 bases, with 8 bases between. The CDR3: CASSQGGAEQFF. CDR3 sequence (DNA): TGTGCCAGCAGCCAAGGGGGCGCAGAGCAGTTCTTC.

This clonotype was observed a handful of times. The chain recombines TRBV5-1 with TRBJ2-1, with 7 bases lining up with TRBD2. The germline V gene has CDR1 SGHRS and CDR2 YFSETQ. With 0 bases clipped from V and 6 bases from J, the junction kept 12 bases outside the gene matches. This CDR3 spans 17 amino acids. DNA of the CDR3: TGCGCCAGCAGCTTGGCCGTCGGGACTACTAGGAGCAATGAGCAGTTCTTC. Amino acids: CASSLAVGTTRSNEQFF.

The V gene is TRBV4-3, the J gene TRBJ2-2; D gene unclear. The CDR3 has 14 amino acids. V was cut by 0 bases and J by 4 bases, with 6 bases left in between. The germline V gene encodes CDR1 LGHNA and CDR2 YSLEER. The chain's CDR3 is CASSQEMVTGELFF. The CDR3 nucleotides read TGCGCCAGCAGCCAAGAAATGGTCACCGGGGAGCTGTTTTTT.

This clonotype has a handful of counts. This chain links TRBV7-9 with TRBJ2-1, with D possibly matching TRBD1 (5 bases). Trimming took 5 bases from V and 9 from J, leaving 14 bases between them. The CDR3 is 13 amino acids. Germline lookup yields CDR1 SEHNR and CDR2 FQNEAQ (reference sequence). The CDR3 region has the DNA TGTGCCAGCAGCCGTAGTGGGGCCAGTGAGCAGTTCTTC. The encoded protein is CASSRSGASEQFF. Filled out from reference TRBV7-9 and TRBJ2-1, the complete variable domain reads DTGVSQNPRHKITKRGQNVTFRCDPISEHNRLYWYRQTLGQGPEFLTYFQNEAQLEKSRLLSDRFSAERPKGSFSTLEIQRTEQGDSAMYLCASSRSGASEQFFGPGTRLTVL.

This clonotype was detected many times. The chain joins TRBV5-1 to TRBJ2-3, with a weak D call TRBD1 (6 bases). The length of the CDR3 is 13 residues. CDR1 is SGHRS, CDR2 YFSETQ, per germline. Trimming took 2 bases from V and 6 from J, leaving 10 bases between them. CDR3 in amino acids: CASSFWGPDTQYF. The CDR3 region has the DNA TGCGCCAGCAGCTTTTGGGGGCCTGATACGCAGTATTTT.

The J gene is TRBJ1-2, the V gene TRBV28; D uncertain. Germline lookup yields CDR1 MDHEN and CDR2 SYDVKM. V lost 7 bases, J lost 4 bases, and 19 bases lay in between. This CDR3 spans 15 amino acids. The CDR3 region has the DNA TGTGCCAGCACCCAAGAGGGAAGAAGAGGCTATGGCTACACCTTC. Amino acids: CASTQEGRRGYGYTF.

This clonotype occurred many times. This chain connects TRBV20-1 to TRBJ1-5, with unresolved D. The CDR3 is 13 amino acids. Deletions cut 1 base from V and 3 bases from J, with 7 bases between. Germline V gene sequence: CDR1 DFQATT, CDR2 SNEGSKA (reference sequence). The CDR3 region has the DNA TGCAGTGCTAGAGGGCAGTTCAATCAGCCCCAGCATTTT. Translation gives CSARGQFNQPQHF.